One sample yielded the 28 T cell receptor beta chains listed below, sequenced in a study of tumor and adjacent non-tumor tissue in lung cancer. This sample's RNA came from whole unsorted tissue. Three rounds of nested PCR, following a modified ARM-PCR protocol, produced the TCRbeta library. TCRdb itself ran the multiplex PCR reads through MiXCR, one entry per CDR3 protein. Of about 200,000 distinct CDR3 sequences in the sample, about 71% were seen once. The sample consisted of lung tumor tissue. These receptors were taken from a man between 60 and 70 years old with non-small cell lung cancer.

This clonotype came up once. This rearrangement joins TRBV20-1 to TRBJ2-7, with 10 bases fitting TRBD2. The germline V gene encodes CDR1 DFQATT and CDR2 SNEGSKA (reference sequence). With 4 bases clipped from V and 6 bases from J, the junction kept 9 bases outside the gene matches. The CDR3 runs 14 residues. CDR3 sequence: CSATPSGGPVEQYF. In DNA form, the CDR3 reads TGCAGTGCTACCCCTAGCGGGGGTCCTGTCGAGCAGTACTTC.

With respect to this clonotype: As the CDR3 is not closed by the conserved phenylalanine or tryptophan, this likely results from a read error. Because the CDR3's place on the DNA is in doubt, the DNA is left out and the CDR3 is given as listed by TCRdb. The V call is TRBV20-1, the J call TRBJ1-5; the table calls TRBD1, which could not be checked here. CDR1 is DFQATT and CDR2 is SNEGSKA in the germline V gene (reference sequence). The CDR3 adds up to 13 amino acids, both ends counted. Here the CDR3 reads CSASGAGNQPQQY.

Notes on this clonotype: A read error is likely, as this CDR3 ends without the conserved phenylalanine or tryptophan. The limits of the CDR3 on the DNA are not certain, so only TCRdb's listed CDR3 is given. The V and J genes are TRBV11-2 and TRBJ2-5; TRBD2 is taken as the D call from the table, unchecked against the DNA. Germline CDR1 SGHAT, CDR2 FQNNGV. Including both end residues, the CDR3 is 15 amino acids long. The CDR3: CAIRREASNRETLYL.

Remarks on this clonotype: Compared with germline, one end of the junction differs, possibly owing to a read error. The CDR3 reads CASSTPAIQHF. The DNA of the CDR3 is TGTGCCAGCAGTACCCCAGCCATTCAGCACTTC. The chain links TRBV6-2 or TRBV6-3 to TRBJ2-4; no reliable D call. CDR1 and CDR2 (germline): MNHEY, SVGEGT. The CDR3 covers 11 residues.

As for this clonotype: The final CDR3 position lacks the conserved phenylalanine or tryptophan, pointing to a likely read error. J is TRBJ1-1 and V is TRBV11-2; a weak D match, TRBD1 (6 bases). The CDR3 runs to 13 residues. CDR1 is SGHAT, CDR2 FQNNGV, per germline. The CDR3 DNA reads as TGTGCAAGGAGCCTCGACCGACAGGCTGAAGCTTTCCTT. Residues: CARSLDRQAEAFL.

Notes on this clonotype: Possible read error: a much larger clone is one base away. V gene TRBV6-2 or TRBV6-3 combines with J gene TRBJ2-3, with D tentatively TRBD2 (5 bases). There are 16 residues in the CDR3. Germline V gene sequence: CDR1 MNHEY, CDR2 SVGEGT. CDR3 amino acids: CVSSYPAGKGTDTQYF. The CDR3 DNA follows: TGTGTCAGCAGTTACCCGGCCGGGAAAGGCACAGATACGCAGTATTTT.

Concerning this clonotype: An end of the junction does not agree with germline; a read error may underlie this. V and J are TRBV5-4 and TRBJ2-2; D possibly corresponds to TRBD2 (5 bases). The CDR3 has 13 residues. Germline CDR1 and CDR2: SGHNT and YYREEE (reference sequence). The CDR3 protein is CASSFDAPGELFF. The DNA of the CDR3 is TGTGCCAGCAGCTTCGATGCACCTGGGGAGTTGTTTTTT.

This clonotype was detected only once. An end of the junction differs from the germline gene, which may be a read error. This chain joins TRBV20-1 and TRBJ1-1; 7 bases match TRBD1. CDR1 and CDR2 from the germline V gene are DFQATT and SNEGSKA (reference sequence). This CDR3 comprises 14 residues. The chain's CDR3 is CSTRVIRGGTEAFF. The DNA for the CDR3 is TGCAGTACTAGAGTGATCAGGGGGGGCACTGAAGCTTTCTTT.

In regard to this clonotype: Mismatch with germline at one junction end may stem from a read error. This rearrangement joins TRBV4-2 to TRBJ1-4, with no clear D. The CDR3 is 15 residues long. Germline assignment: CDR1 LGHNA and CDR2 YNFKEQ. In DNA, the CDR3 is TGTGCCAACAGCCAAGATGCCCGATCTGGTGAAAAACTGTTTTTT. Encoded protein: CANSQDARSGEKLFF.

V is TRBV20-1 and J is TRBJ2-7; either TRBD1 or TRBD2 may supply D (5 bases each). The J call may be incorrect, as the DNA end agrees better with TRBJ2-1. Germline CDR1 reads DFQATT; CDR2 reads SNEGSKA (reference sequence). The CDR3 sequence is 13 residues long. CDR3 DNA: TGCAGTGCTAGGGGGGATAGGGATTACGAGCAGTTCTTC. Its protein product is CSARGDRDYEQFF.

Regarding this clonotype: Compared with germline, one end of the junction differs, possibly owing to a read error. The rearrangement uses TRBV11-3 and TRBJ2-3; 8 nucleotides line up with TRBD1. This CDR3 contains 15 residues. Germline V CDR1 and CDR2: SGHNT, YENEEA. CDR3 coding DNA: TGTGCCAGCAGCTTGGGACAGGTTAGCACAGATACGCAATATTTT. Encoded protein: CASSLGQVSTDTQYF.

With respect to this clonotype: The CDR3 end shows no conserved phenylalanine or tryptophan, and so a read error is likely. V is TRBV29-1 and J is TRBJ1-2, with D possibly being TRBD1 (6 bases). The CDR3 length is 12 residues. V lost 3 bases and J lost 7, with 12 bases in between. The germline V gene has CDR1 SQVTM and CDR2 ANQGSEA. The CDR3 DNA reads as TGCAGCGTTGACAGGGGATTACGTGGCTACACCTAT. It yields the protein CSVDRGLRGYTY.

The CDR3: CASSQGLSGGEQFF. DNA for the CDR3: TGTGCCAGCAGCCAGGGGCTATCAGGGGGTGAGCAGTTCTTC. The rearrangement uses TRBV11-3 and TRBJ2-1, with 7 bases that match TRBD1. This CDR3 region has 14 residues. CDR1 is SGHNT and CDR2 is YENEEA in the germline V gene. Trimming took 5 bases from V and 9 from J; bases not matched to a gene: 10.

Points on this clonotype: Since a much larger clone is just one base distant, this may be a read error. The chain links TRBV20-1 to TRBJ1-1, with 7 positions matching TRBD1. The CDR3 runs 15 residues. V trimming: 2 bases; J trimming: 1 base; junction bases outside the gene matches: 7. Looked up from germline, CDR1 is DFQATT and CDR2 is SNEGSKA (reference sequence). CDR3 nucleotides: TGCAGTGCTAGACCACGACAGGGAGAGAACACTGAAGCTTTCTTT. Translated, it gives CSARPRQGENTEAFF.

This clonotype showed up just once. One junction end disagrees with the germline gene, perhaps due to a read error. The genes are TRBV28 and TRBJ2-3, with a weak D call TRBD2 (8 bases). Germline CDR1 reads MDHEN; CDR2 reads SYDVKM. The CDR3 length is 18 residues. The DNA of the CDR3 is TGTACCAGCAGTTTAAGAGGGGGCGGGAGGAAGAGCACAGATACGCAGTATTTT. This translates into CTSSLRGGGRKSTDTQYF.

This clonotype has only one observation. The V gene is TRBV11-2, the J gene TRBJ1-3; D is ambiguous. CDR3 length: 15 amino acids. Germline V gene lookup returns CDR1 SGHAT and CDR2 FQNNGV. The chain's CDR3 is CTGEKGFASGNTIYF. CDR3 nucleotide sequence: TGTACCGGGGAAAAGGGATTTGCTTCAGGAAACACCATATATTTT.

This clonotype was observed a few times. A read error may be the cause here, since a much bigger clone is one base away. The rearrangement uses TRBV29-1 and TRBJ2-3, with TRBD2 identical over 12 bases. CDR3 length: 12 residues. Germline CDR1 reads SQVTM; CDR2 reads ANQGSEA. Written as DNA, the CDR3 is TGCAGCGGACTAGCGGGGGCAGATTCGCAGTATTTT. Its translation: CSGLAGADSQYF.

Of note for this clonotype: Mismatch with germline at one junction end may stem from a read error. The chain uses TRBV20-1 and TRBJ2-1; TRBD2 matches 16 bases. Per germline, CDR1 DFQATT and CDR2 SNEGSKA (reference sequence). CDR3 length equals 16 residues. The CDR3 spells CSADFGTSGGVNEQSF. The CDR3 DNA follows: TGCAGTGCTGATTTTGGGACTAGCGGGGGGGTAAATGAGCAGTCCTTC.

Regarding this clonotype: A much bigger clone sits one base away, suggesting this may be a read error. The chain joins TRBV11-1 to TRBJ1-6; perhaps TRBD1 as D (5 bases). Germline V gives CDR1 SGHAT, CDR2 FQDESV (reference sequence). The CDR3 has 13 amino acids. CDR3 DNA sequence: TGTGCCAGCGCCTCGGGGGGAGATTCACCCTTCCACTTT. The encoded protein is CASASGGDSPFHF. Variable domain in full (rest from reference TRBV11-1 and TRBJ1-6): EAEVAQSPRYKITEKSQAVAFWCDPISGHATLYWYRQILGQGPELLVQFQDESVVDDSQLPKDRFSAERLKGVDSTLKIQPAELGDSAMYLCASASGGDSPFHFGNGTRLTVT.

Remarks on this clonotype: One end of the junction varies from germline; a read error may be responsible. V and J are TRBV5-5 and TRBJ2-3, with D possibly being TRBD2 (5 bases). The CDR3 totals 16 residues. From germline, CDR1 is SGHKS and CDR2 YYEKEE (reference sequence). The CDR3 loop is CASNSSHFSSTDAQYF. In DNA, the CDR3 is TGTGCCAGCAACTCAAGCCACTTTTCTAGCACAGATGCGCAGTATTTT.

To note about this clonotype: One junction end disagrees with the germline gene, perhaps due to a read error. This rearrangement joins TRBV25-1 to TRBJ2-7; D gene unclear. Germline CDR1 and CDR2: MGHDK and SYGVNS. This CDR3 is built from 14 residues. The CDR3 protein is CASSRRQPPYEQHF. CDR3 nucleotide sequence: TGTGCCAGCAGTAGAAGGCAACCCCCCTACGAGCAGCACTTC.

This clonotype was recorded many times. The chain couples TRBV6-5 to TRBJ2-3; no definite D call. V gave up 7 bases and J gave up 2 bases, with 10 bases separating them. Germline V lookup: CDR1 MNHEY, CDR2 SVGAGI. The CDR3 loop spans 13 amino acids. CDR3 bases: TGTGCCAGCACTCATACCTACACAGATACGCAGTATTTT. Translation: CASTHTYTDTQYF.

The V gene is TRBV10-3, the J gene TRBJ2-1; 7 nucleotides line up with TRBD2. Germline V gene sequence: CDR1 ENHRY, CDR2 SYGVKD. V lost 0 bases and J lost 7; bases outside the gene matches: 6. The CDR3 spans 15 residues. CDR3 region: CAISESGRGRNEQFF. The CDR3 DNA sequence: TGTGCCATCAGTGAGTCGGGGAGGGGAAGGAATGAGCAGTTCTTC.

This clonotype was counted only a few times. It may be a read error: a sequence one base away is much more abundant. V and J are TRBV20-1 and TRBJ2-3; no clear D gene. The V gene's germline CDR1 is DFQATT and CDR2 SNEGSKA (reference sequence). This CDR3 is built from 14 residues. CDR3 sequence (DNA): TGCAGTGCTAGAATTGTACACGGCACAGATATGCAGTATTTT. Its translation: CSARIVHGTDMQYF.

V usage is TRBV11-1 and J usage is TRBJ2-7; possible D gene TRBD1, 5 bases. The CDR3 spans 16 residues. Germline V gene data show CDR1 as SGHAT and CDR2 as FQDESV (reference sequence). V was pared by 7 bases and J by 0 bases, with 19 bases between. The CDR3 reads CASNFAIRDSSYEQYF. CDR3 DNA sequence: TGTGCCAGCAACTTTGCGATTCGTGACAGCTCCTACGAGCAGTACTTC.

As regards this clonotype: The CDR3 ends on some other residue instead of the conserved phenylalanine or tryptophan, so this is likely a read error. The DNA is left out, because the CDR3 cannot be placed on it with certainty; the CDR3 is given as TCRdb lists it. The chain links TRBV11-3 to TRBJ2-5; the DNA was not compared with TRBD2, the D call given in the table. Germline CDR1 is SGHNT and CDR2 is YENEEA. The CDR3 comprises 15 residues, both ends counted. CDR3: CASSFGGGRQETQYL.

Many counts were recorded for this clonotype. The chain joins TRBV20-1 to TRBJ2-5, with D perhaps being TRBD1 or TRBD2 (5 bases each). This CDR3 region has 13 residues. Trimming stripped 3 bases from V and 5 bases from J, with 13 bases between. CDR1 is DFQATT and CDR2 is SNEGSKA in the germline V gene (reference sequence). The CDR3 region is CSARGSEGETQYF. The CDR3 bases are TGCAGTGCTAGGGGGAGTGAGGGGGAGACCCAGTACTTC.

The chain joins TRBV6-1 to TRBJ2-3, with 9 positions matching TRBD2. Looked up from germline, CDR1 is MNHNS and CDR2 is SASEGT. Unmatched junction bases numbered 10, after V lost 7 bases and J lost 2 bases. This CDR3 region has 16 residues. In nucleotides, the CDR3 is TGTGCCAGCACCGGACAAGCGGGGGGCCTCACAGATACGCAGTATTTT. It is translated as CASTGQAGGLTDTQYF.